This T cell receptor (beta chain) stems from a study of blood T cell repertoires in COVID-19. Study-wide context: Collection of acute and convalescent COVID-19 samples took place in the United States, Italy and Spain. PBMCs, B-cell-depleted T cells, or T cells were the source of the cDNA or gDNA that made up the material.

Trimming removed 4 bases from V and 1 base from J; junction bases left unmatched: 4. Germline V CDR1 and CDR2: SGHRS, YFSETQ. The CDR3 sequence is 16 residues long. Original data processing: Scientists estimated how many nucleated cells there were by amplifying reference gene primers. Repertoires were generated with immunoSEQ multiplex PCR, while TCRdb's copy carries only in-frame clones and drops some. D and trimming were read from the DNA, whereas the V and J calls and clone size are those reported in that table. The sample consists of hundreds of thousands of clones, approximately 89% of them appearing once. Recovery among Cohort 3 donors was established by two negative PCRs, clearance, or symptom resolution.

The sequence was collected from a woman in her forties who had recovered from COVID-19. The chain combines TRBV5-1 with TRBJ2-2; 10 nucleotides agree with TRBD2. The material sequenced was PBMCs or T cells enriched from blood (not recorded which). CDR3 loop: CASSLRLAGNTGELFF. The CDR3 DNA reads as TGCGCCAGCAGCCTGAGACTAGCGGGGAACACCGGGGAGCTGTTTTTT.